This TCR beta chain was recovered during a study of vaccination and CD4 T cells after COVID-19. Treatment noted: approximately 10-day PBMC culture with coronavirus spike peptide pools or control peptides (ViraFEST assay). Turning to this clonotype: Its antigen is as yet unknown.

Sequencing of the DNA from cultured CD4+ T cells was carried out with the Oncomine TCR Beta short-read assay. MiXCR, applied by TCRdb to the PCR reads, yields one record per CDR3 protein. This table has more than 9,500 distinct CDR3 sequences, roughly 61% appearing once. Germline CDR1 is DFQATT and CDR2 is SNEGSKA (reference sequence). Trimming took 5 bases from V and 4 from J, leaving 14 bases between them. This CDR3 region has 13 residues. The chain carries TRBV20-1 and TRBJ1-1, with a tentative D call TRBD1 (5 bases). The sample taken for sequencing was CD4+ T cells from blood, cultured in vitro. The receptor's source is a human donor who had recovered from COVID-19. CDR3 nucleotide sequence: TGCAGTGCTCCGGCAGGGATGGGCACTGAAGCTTTCTTT. Its translation is CSAPAGMGTEAFF.